These T cell receptor beta chains were read from a single sample in a study of T cells in Graves' hyperthyroidism and ophthalmopathy. MiXCR was run by TCRdb on the multiplex PCR reads, yielding one entry per CDR3 protein. The sample holds approximately 590,000 distinct CDR3 sequences, around 16% seen once. The sequenced sample consisted of blood. Every receptor here comes from a young woman with Graves' hyperthyroidism. CDR3s include the opening cysteine and the closing phenylalanine or tryptophan. The D gene is left open where the match is weak. The size field is filled for only some rows; it gives once, few, many or a size class.

D: TRBD1
size: -
J: TRBJ2-2
V: TRBV9
CDR3: CASSPTPGGSNTGELFF
DNA: TGTGCCAGCAGCCCCACCCCAGGGGGCTCGAACACCGGGGAGCTGTTTTTT

D: -
size: many
J: TRBJ2-7
V: TRBV7-2
CDR3: CASSYYESEQYF
DNA: TGTGCCAGCAGCTACTATGAGTCCGAGCAGTACTTC

D: TRBD1
size: many
J: TRBJ1-2
V: TRBV27
CDR3: CASSLDRGSGYTF
DNA: TGTGCCAGCAGTTTGGACAGGGGGTCTGGCTACACCTTC

D: TRBD2
size: many
J: TRBJ2-1
V: TRBV12-5
CDR3: CASGLVPMTSGRINEQFF
DNA: TGTGCTAGTGGTTTGGTACCCATGACTAGCGGGAGAATAAATGAGCAGTTCTTC

D: -
size: many
J: TRBJ1-2
V: TRBV11-2
CDR3: CASSLEMDSGYTF
DNA: TGTGCCAGCAGCTTAGAGATGGACAGTGGCTACACCTTC

D: TRBD2
size: many
J: TRBJ2-1
V: TRBV19
CDR3: CASSIQRESYNEQFF
DNA: TGTGCCAGTAGTATCCAGCGGGAGTCCTACAATGAGCAGTTCTTC

D: -
size: once
J: TRBJ2-7
V: TRBV7-7
CDR3: CASSLSRDGEQYF
DNA: TGTGCTAGCAGCTTATCTCGGGACGGCGAGCAGTACTTC

D: -
size: -
J: TRBJ2-1
V: TRBV20-1
CDR3: CSARDLAAGNEQFF
DNA: TGCAGTGCTAGAGATCTGGCGGCGGGCAATGAGCAGTTCTTC

D: TRBD2
size: -
J: TRBJ2-1
V: TRBV4-3
CDR3: CASSQDWRASGSYNEQFF
DNA: TGCGCCAGCAGCCAAGATTGGAGGGCTAGCGGGAGTTACAATGAGCAGTTCTTC

D: TRBD1
size: once
J: TRBJ2-1
V: TRBV5-1
CDR3: CASRLGQARYSEQFF
DNA: TGCGCCAGCAGACTGGGACAGGCCAGATACAGTGAGCAGTTCTTC

D: TRBD1
size: many
J: TRBJ2-7
V: TRBV3-1
CDR3: CAAGTTGDYEQYF
DNA: TGTGCCGCCGGGACGACAGGGGATTACGAGCAGTACTTC

D: -
size: -
J: TRBJ2-5
V: TRBV6-2/TRBV6-3
CDR3: CASSYGGTGGGWETQYF
DNA: TGTGCCAGCAGTTATGGCGGCACGGGGGGCGGATGGGAGACCCAGTACTTC

D: -
size: many
J: TRBJ2-3
V: TRBV24-1
CDR3: CATSDAGGSTDTQYF
DNA: TGTGCCACCAGTGATGCTGGCGGGAGCACAGATACGCAGTATTTT

D: -
size: many
J: TRBJ1-1
V: TRBV20-1
CDR3: CSARARRTEAFF
DNA: TGCAGTGCTAGAGCACGACGGACTGAAGCTTTCTTT

D: TRBD1
size: -
J: TRBJ2-5
V: TRBV6-1
CDR3: CASSRDSPGETQYF
DNA: TGTGCCAGCAGCCGGGACAGCCCTGGAGAGACCCAGTACTTC

D: -
size: many
J: TRBJ2-1
V: TRBV2
CDR3: CASSLGTGEQFF
DNA: TGTGCCAGCAGTCTTGGAACGGGTGAGCAGTTCTTC

D: -
size: few
J: TRBJ2-5
V: TRBV28
CDR3: CASSLYRGTEETQYF
DNA: TGTGCCAGCAGTTTATATCGGGGGACAGAAGAGACCCAGTACTTC

D: -
size: many
J: TRBJ1-4
V: TRBV27
CDR3: CASSSRRGWATNEKLFF
DNA: TGTGCCAGCAGTTCTCGGAGGGGGTGGGCAACTAATGAAAAACTGTTTTTT

D: TRBD2
size: many
J: TRBJ2-7
V: TRBV5-1
CDR3: CASSLYAGVAYEQYF
DNA: TGCGCCAGCAGCTTGTACGCGGGAGTAGCCTACGAGCAGTACTTC

D: -
size: many
J: TRBJ2-7
V: TRBV6-5
CDR3: CASSYSRDTSYEQYF
DNA: TGTGCCAGCAGTTACTCGCGGGACACCTCCTACGAGCAGTACTTC

D: TRBD2
size: -
J: TRBJ2-2
V: TRBV5-1
CDR3: CASSLTSGRTTYGELFF
DNA: TGCGCCAGCAGCTTGACTAGCGGGAGGACGACCTACGGGGAGCTGTTTTTT

D: -
size: -
J: TRBJ2-7
V: TRBV30
CDR3: CAWSVRHDEQYF
DNA: TGTGCCTGGAGTGTAAGACACGACGAGCAGTACTTC

D: -
size: many
J: TRBJ2-7
V: TRBV5-1
CDR3: CASSLAERAYEQYF
DNA: TGCGCCAGCAGCTTGGCCGAGCGGGCCTACGAGCAGTACTTC

D: -
size: -
J: TRBJ1-2
V: TRBV29-1
CDR3: CSVEALVGYTF
DNA: TGCAGCGTTGAGGCCCTCGTTGGCTACACCTTC

D: TRBD2
size: many
J: TRBJ2-7
V: TRBV29-1
CDR3: CSVAGLADPGELSYEQYF
DNA: TGCAGCGTTGCAGGACTAGCGGACCCGGGGGAGCTCTCCTACGAGCAGTACTTC

D: -
size: -
J: TRBJ2-2
V: TRBV9
CDR3: CASSVKVNAGELFF
DNA: TGTGCCAGCAGCGTAAAGGTGAACGCCGGGGAGCTGTTTTTT

D: -
size: many
J: TRBJ1-5
V: TRBV10-3
CDR3: CAIRGSESDQPQHF
DNA: TGTGCCATCAGAGGTTCGGAATCTGATCAGCCCCAGCATTTT

D: TRBD2
size: -
J: TRBJ2-1
V: TRBV18
CDR3: CASSPPGSGNYNEQFF
DNA: TGTGCCAGCTCACCACCGGGTAGCGGGAACTACAATGAGCAGTTCTTC

D: -
size: few
J: TRBJ1-3
V: TRBV30
CDR3: CAWVQGSGNTIYF
DNA: TGTGCCTGGGTTCAGGGGTCTGGAAACACCATATATTTT

D: -
size: many
J: TRBJ2-7
V: TRBV24-1
CDR3: CATSGRVGSSYEQYF
DNA: TGTGCCACCAGTGGGCGGGTCGGGAGCTCCTACGAGCAGTACTTC

D: -
size: -
J: TRBJ2-1
V: TRBV27
CDR3: CASSVDWLSSYNEQFF
DNA: TGTGCCAGCAGTGTCGACTGGTTAAGCTCCTACAATGAGCAGTTCTTC

D: -
size: many
J: TRBJ1-2
V: TRBV12-3/TRBV12-4
CDR3: CASSPVRDYGYTF
DNA: TGTGCCAGCAGTCCCGTCCGGGACTATGGCTACACCTTC